This T cell receptor (beta chain) is from a study of OX40 agonist ivuxolimab in advanced cancers. Study context: The patients' treatment was ivuxolimab, an agonistic anti-OX40 (CD134) antibody.

The CDR3 extends over 15 amino acids. Trimming took 2 bases from V and 0 from J, leaving 8 bases between them. Germline V gives CDR1 KGHSH, CDR2 LQKENI. Blood samples were obtained at baseline, cycle 4 day 1, and cycle 7 day 1. Only in-frame clones appear in the TCRdb table, and some are missing; sequencing was by immunoSEQ multiplex PCR. This sample has tens of thousands of clones; over 80% occur once, and the top ten carry 6.5% to 9%. Worth noting for this clone: The antigen is unknown.

Study-level points and caveats: There was clonal expansion of CD4+ and CD8+ blood T cells by week 6 at 0.1 to 3.0 mg/kg.

The rearrangement links TRBV18 to TRBJ1-3; unclear D gene. The TCR comes from an adult with an advanced solid tumor such as melanoma, head and neck, liver or kidney cancer. The sequencing here drew on CD4+ or CD8+ T cells sorted from blood, taken in a trial of the OX40 agonist ivuxolimab. The CDR3 protein is CASSPVASSGNTIYF. The CDR3 DNA reads as TGTGCCAGCTCACCAGTCGCTTCCTCTGGAAACACCATATATTTT.